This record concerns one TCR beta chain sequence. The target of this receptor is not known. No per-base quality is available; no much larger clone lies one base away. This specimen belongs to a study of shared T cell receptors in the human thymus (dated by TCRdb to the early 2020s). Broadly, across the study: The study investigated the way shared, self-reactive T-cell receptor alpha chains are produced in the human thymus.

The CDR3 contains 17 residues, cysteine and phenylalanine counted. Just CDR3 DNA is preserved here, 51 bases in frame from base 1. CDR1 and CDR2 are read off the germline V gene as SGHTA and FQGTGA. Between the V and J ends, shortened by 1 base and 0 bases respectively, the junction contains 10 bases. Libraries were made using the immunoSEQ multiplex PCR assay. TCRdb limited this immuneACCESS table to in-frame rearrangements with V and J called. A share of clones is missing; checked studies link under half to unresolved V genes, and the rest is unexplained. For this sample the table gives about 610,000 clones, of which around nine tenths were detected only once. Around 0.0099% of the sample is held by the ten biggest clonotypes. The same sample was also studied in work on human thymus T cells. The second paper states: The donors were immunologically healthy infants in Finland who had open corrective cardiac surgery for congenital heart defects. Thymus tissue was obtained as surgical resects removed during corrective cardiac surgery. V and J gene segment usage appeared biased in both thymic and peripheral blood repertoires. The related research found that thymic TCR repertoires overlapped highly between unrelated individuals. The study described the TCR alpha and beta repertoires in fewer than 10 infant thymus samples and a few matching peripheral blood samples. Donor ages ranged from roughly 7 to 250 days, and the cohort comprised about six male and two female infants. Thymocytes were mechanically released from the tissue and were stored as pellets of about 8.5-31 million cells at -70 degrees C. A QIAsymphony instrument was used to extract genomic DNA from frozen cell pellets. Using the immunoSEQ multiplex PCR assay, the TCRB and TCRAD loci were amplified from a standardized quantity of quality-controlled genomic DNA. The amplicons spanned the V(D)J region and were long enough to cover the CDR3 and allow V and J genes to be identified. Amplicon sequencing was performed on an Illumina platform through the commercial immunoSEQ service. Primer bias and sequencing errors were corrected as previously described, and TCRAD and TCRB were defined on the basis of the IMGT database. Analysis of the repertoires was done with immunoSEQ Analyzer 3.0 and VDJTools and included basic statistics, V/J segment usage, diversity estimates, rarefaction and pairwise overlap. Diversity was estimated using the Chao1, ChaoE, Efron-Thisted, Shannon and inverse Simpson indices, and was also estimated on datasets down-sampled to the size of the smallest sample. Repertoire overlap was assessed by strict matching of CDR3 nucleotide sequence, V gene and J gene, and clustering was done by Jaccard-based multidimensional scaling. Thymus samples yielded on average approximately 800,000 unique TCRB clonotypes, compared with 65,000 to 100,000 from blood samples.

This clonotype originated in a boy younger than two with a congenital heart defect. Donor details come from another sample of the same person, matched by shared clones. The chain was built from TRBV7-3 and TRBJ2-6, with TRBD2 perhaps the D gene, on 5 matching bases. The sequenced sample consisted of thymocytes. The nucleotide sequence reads TGTGCCAGCAGCTTAAAAGGGAGATACTCTGGGGCCAACGTCCTGACTTTC. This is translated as CASSLKGRYSGANVLTF.